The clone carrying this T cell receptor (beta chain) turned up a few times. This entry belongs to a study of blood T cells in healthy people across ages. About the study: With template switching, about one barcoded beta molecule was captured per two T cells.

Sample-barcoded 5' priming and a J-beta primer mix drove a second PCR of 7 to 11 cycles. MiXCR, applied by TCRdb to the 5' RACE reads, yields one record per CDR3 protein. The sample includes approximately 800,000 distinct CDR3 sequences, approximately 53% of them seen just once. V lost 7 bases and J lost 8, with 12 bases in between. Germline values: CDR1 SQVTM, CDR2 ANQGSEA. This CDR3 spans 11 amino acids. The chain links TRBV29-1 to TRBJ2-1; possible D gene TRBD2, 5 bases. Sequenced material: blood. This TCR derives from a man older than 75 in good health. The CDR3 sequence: CSGLGRDEQFF. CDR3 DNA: TGCAGCGGTCTTGGGAGAGATGAGCAGTTCTTC.